The 5 T cell receptor beta chains reported below all come from one sample, sequenced in a study of blood T cells in healthy people across ages. For the second PCR, which ran for about 6 to 11 cycles, a sample-barcoded 5' primer and a J-beta primer mix were used. TCRdb reprocessed the 5' RACE reads with MiXCR, giving one entry per CDR3 protein. The sample records some 780,000 distinct CDR3 sequences, roughly 50% being singletons. Sequenced: blood. These receptors were collected from a man in his forties or fifties in good health.

The chain couples TRBV7-3 to TRBJ2-7, with D hard to call. CDR3 size: 14 residues. V was pared by 5 bases and J by 4 bases, with 15 bases between. The germline V gene encodes CDR1 SGHTA and CDR2 FQGTGA. The CDR3 spells CASSPTASWYEQYF. In DNA form, the CDR3 reads TGTGCCAGCAGCCCAACGGCCTCGTGGTACGAGCAGTACTTC.

The V and J genes are TRBV6-6 and TRBJ2-5; unclear D gene. The CDR3 runs 13 residues. V was shortened by 8 bases and J by 3 bases, with 13 bases between the two germline ends. Germline CDR1 MNHNY, CDR2 SVGAGI (reference sequence). CDR3 in amino acids: CASDRAEEETQYF. CDR3 sequence (DNA): TGTGCCAGCGATAGGGCCGAGGAAGAGACCCAGTACTTC.

V gene TRBV11-1 combines with J gene TRBJ2-5, with 11 bases identical to TRBD1. Germline values: CDR1 SGHAT, CDR2 FQDESV (reference sequence). CDR3 length: 16 residues. Germline trimming cut 5 bases from V and 1 base from J; bases unmatched to any gene: 6. The CDR3 nucleotides are TGTGCCAGCAGCGGACGGGACAGGGGGGCCCAAGAGACCCAGTACTTC. Translation gives CASSGRDRGAQETQYF.

The chain employs TRBV28 and TRBJ2-4; 9 bases line up with TRBD1. The J call may be in error: the DNA end matches TRBJ2-7 better. This CDR3 spans 15 amino acids. Per germline, CDR1 MDHEN and CDR2 SYDVKM. The DNA for the CDR3 is TGTGCCAGCAGCCCCGACGGGACAGGGAATAACGAGCAGTACTTC. This encodes CASSPDGTGNNEQYF.

This clonotype has at least ten counts. The chain has TRBV7-9 and TRBJ2-5, with unresolved D. Germline values: CDR1 SEHNR, CDR2 FQNEAQ (reference sequence). The CDR3 runs to 13 residues. V was clipped by 5 bases and J by 0 bases, with 7 bases between them. CDR3 residues: CASSLRDQETQYF. Written as DNA, the CDR3 is TGTGCCAGCAGCCTGAGAGACCAAGAGACCCAGTACTTC. The whole variable domain, filled in from reference TRBV7-9 and TRBJ2-5, reads DTGVSQNPRHKITKRGQNVTFRCDPISEHNRLYWYRQTLGQGPEFLTYFQNEAQLEKSRLLSDRFSAERPKGSFSTLEIQRTEQGDSAMYLCASSLRDQETQYFGPGTRLLVL.